The 16 T cell receptor beta chains below were found in one sample sequenced in a study of regulatory T cells in long-lasting Graves disease. Libraries of TCR beta came from iRepertoire HTBI primers plus Arm-PCR of CDR3 regions. MiXCR was run by TCRdb on the multiplex PCR reads, yielding one entry per CDR3 protein. The table lists roughly 320,000 distinct CDR3 sequences, over 15% of them singletons. Time point of the sample: newly diagnosed GD, antithyroid drugs for less than 3 months. There was RNA extracted from PBMCs, and the TCR library was made from it. This sample was also put to use in a study of T cells in Graves' hyperthyroidism and ophthalmopathy.

The source was peripheral blood mononuclear cells (PBMCs), collected at new diagnosis, from a patient treated with antithyroid drugs. The receptor set was obtained from a man between 40 and 49 years old with Graves disease.

This clonotype was found many times. The chain combines TRBV12-3 or TRBV12-4 with TRBJ2-7, with a weak D call TRBD2 (5 bases). V shed 4 bases and J shed 1 base, with 14 bases lying between them. The CDR3 contains 15 residues. The CDR3 protein is CASSSPTTGSYEQYF. DNA for the CDR3: TGTGCCAGCAGTTCCCCGACTACTGGATCCTACGAGCAGTACTTC.

This clonotype was counted a few times. This chain connects TRBV11-3 to TRBJ1-6, with D possibly matching TRBD1 (6 bases). This CDR3 contains 15 residues. Trimming shortened V by 1 base and J by 9 bases, and 13 bases separated the two germline ends. Germline CDR1 SGHNT, CDR2 YENEEA. Here the CDR3 DNA reads TGTGCCAGCAGCTTAGTTGGGGGCACGGGTTCACCCCTCCACTTT. This sequence encodes CASSLVGGTGSPLHF.

This clonotype was recorded at least ten times. V is TRBV12-3 or TRBV12-4 and J is TRBJ2-1; D not resolved. CDR3 length: 13 amino acids. The V gene lost 6 bases and the J gene lost 4 bases, with 10 bases spanning the gap. CDR3 region: CASSRIQYNEQFF. The CDR3 DNA is TGTGCCAGCAGCAGGATACAGTACAATGAGCAGTTCTTC.

This clonotype was counted many times. The chain joins TRBV12-3 or TRBV12-4 to TRBJ2-5; 11 nucleotides agree with TRBD2. Trimming cost V 6 bases and J 14 bases; bases outside gene matches: 8. CDR3 length: 12 residues. Written as DNA, the CDR3 is TGTGCCAGCAGCACACCCGGACTAGCGGGCTACTTC. This gives the protein CASSTPGLAGYF.

The chain couples TRBV7-9 to TRBJ2-1; D assignment may be TRBD1 or TRBD2 (5 bases each). Germline lookup yields CDR1 SEHNR and CDR2 FQNEAQ (reference sequence). The length of the CDR3 is 15 residues. The ends were cut back, 3 bases at V and 4 bases at J, with 13 bases in the middle. CDR3: CASSFRGQGYNEQFF. CDR3 sequence (DNA): TGTGCCAGCAGCTTTCGAGGGCAGGGTTACAATGAGCAGTTCTTC.

This clonotype occurred many times. This chain links TRBV3-1 with TRBJ2-1; tentative D call: TRBD1 (5 bases). The CDR3 sequence is 14 residues long. V shed 3 bases and J shed 4 bases, with 10 bases lying between them. The germline CDR1 and CDR2 sequences are LGHDT and YNNKEL (reference sequence). In DNA form, the CDR3 reads TGTGCCAGCAGCCAGGGGCCCCAATACAATGAGCAGTTCTTC. Translated: CASSQGPQYNEQFF.

This clonotype was seen ten or more times. The chain links TRBV5-5 to TRBJ1-1; D possibly corresponds to TRBD1 (5 bases). Between the trimmed V and J ends, which lost 3 bases and 9 bases, there was a span of 12 bases. This CDR3 spans 12 amino acids. Germline CDR1 is SGHKS and CDR2 is YYEKEE (reference sequence). Here the CDR3 DNA reads TGTGCCAGCAGCTGGCGGGGCCTGAAAGCTTTCTTT. It codes for CASSWRGLKAFF.

The rearrangement links TRBV5-1 to TRBJ1-1; D uncertain. Germline V CDR1 and CDR2: SGHRS, YFSETQ. This CDR3 is 13 amino acids long. V lost 4 bases and J 0 bases, leaving 7 bases between the germline ends. CDR3 bases: TGCGCCAGCAGCAGAGTCCTGAACACTGAAGCTTTCTTT. This gives the protein CASSRVLNTEAFF.

This chain links TRBV4-3 with TRBJ2-3, with D hard to call. The CDR3 runs 15 residues. Trimming took 0 bases from V and 1 from J, leaving 8 bases between them. In germline, CDR1 is LGHNA, CDR2 YSLEER. The CDR3 region has the DNA TGCGCCAGCAGCCAAGAGCCCTCAGGCACAGATACGCAGTATTTT. Translation: CASSQEPSGTDTQYF.

The chain has TRBV20-1 and TRBJ2-7; 7 bases match TRBD2. The V gene end was trimmed by 5 bases and the J gene end by 1 base; junction bases not matched to a gene: 5. There are 13 residues in the CDR3. CDR1 and CDR2 from the germline V gene are DFQATT and SNEGSKA (reference sequence). DNA of the CDR3: TGCAGTGCTTCCCGGACTAGTTCCTACGAGCAGTACTTC. It codes for CSASRTSSYEQYF.

This sequence joins TRBV9 and TRBJ2-5; D uncertain. Germline lookup yields CDR1 SGDLS and CDR2 YYNGEE. The CDR3 sequence is 15 residues long. Between the trimmed V and J ends, which lost 1 base and 2 bases, there was a span of 12 bases. CDR3 nucleotide sequence: TGTGCCAGCAGCGTATCCCTAAGGGATCAAGAGACCCAGTACTTC. It codes for CASSVSLRDQETQYF. The complete variable domain, with remaining parts taken from reference TRBV9 and TRBJ2-5, reads DSGVTQTPKHLITATGQRVTLRCSPRSGDLSVYWYQQSLDQGLQFLIQYYNGEERAKGNILERFSAQQFPDLHSELNLSSLELGDSALYFCASSVSLRDQETQYFGPGTRLLVL.

This clonotype was observed at least ten times. J is TRBJ1-2 and V is TRBV13; D is possibly TRBD1 (5 bases). V was trimmed by 5 bases and J by 1 base, leaving 20 bases between them. The CDR3 covers 17 residues. Germline CDR1 reads PRHDT; CDR2 reads FYEKMQ (reference sequence). CDR3 loop: CASSMQFNLRVNYGYTF. The CDR3 region has the DNA TGTGCCAGCAGCATGCAATTCAACCTCAGGGTTAACTATGGCTACACCTTC.

This clonotype was detected only a few times. Relative to the germline gene, one junction end is altered; a read error may explain this. The chain uses TRBV20-1 and TRBJ2-3, with TRBD2 matching over 11 bases. Per germline, CDR1 DFQATT and CDR2 SNEGSKA (reference sequence). The CDR3 has 15 residues. This CDR3 is CSARVLAGGADTQCF. In nucleotides, the CDR3 is TGCAGTGCTAGAGTTCTAGCGGGGGGCGCAGATACGCAGTGTTTT.

In this sample, this clonotype turned up many times. The V call is TRBV11-3, the J call TRBJ2-1, with TRBD2 matching over 8 bases. The J call may not be correct, given that the DNA end is closer to TRBJ2-5. Germline V gene lookup returns CDR1 SGHNT and CDR2 YENEEA. CDR3 size: 18 residues. The CDR3, as DNA: TGTGCCAGCAGCTTAGACCCCCTACTAGCGGCGGCGGGGGAGACCCAGTACTTC. Residues: CASSLDPLLAAAGETQYF.

This chain's CDR3 is CASSRPGRDPSYEQYF. The CDR3 DNA follows: TGCGCCAGCAGCCGACCGGGACGGGACCCGTCCTACGAGCAGTACTTC. The genes are TRBV4-1 and TRBJ2-7, with D perhaps assigned TRBD1 or TRBD2 (5 bases each). The CDR3 runs 16 residues. Germline lookup yields CDR1 MGHRA and CDR2 YSYEKL. V shed 4 bases and J shed 1 base, with 17 bases lying between them.

This clonotype was observed at least ten times. V is TRBV29-1 and J is TRBJ1-3; D not resolved. Trimming took 4 bases from V and 0 from J, leaving 7 bases between them. Germline values: CDR1 SQVTM, CDR2 ANQGSEA. The CDR3 length is 13 residues. The CDR3 here is CSVAFNSGNTIYF. The CDR3 DNA reads as TGCAGCGTTGCGTTTAACTCTGGAAACACCATATATTTT.